This T cell receptor (beta chain) was captured by sequencing in a study of T cell responses to AZD1222 COVID-19 vaccine. Study results and caveats: Targeting of unmutated variant regions was reportedly seen in nearly half of spike-specific TCRs.

Libraries were prepared by immunoSEQ multiplex PCR; TCRdb keeps only in-frame clonotypes and omits some of them. The table shows roughly 50,000 clones, with roughly 87% occurring only once. A single count supports this clone. Its antigen is not identified. This specimen consisted of peripheral blood, obtained on day 0 of AZD1222 vaccination. The receptor was isolated from an adult in good health.

The CDR3: CASSHGQVTTNEKLFF. CDR3 nucleotide sequence: TGTGCCAGCAGCCATGGACAGGTCACAACTAATGAAAAACTGTTTTTT. The chain combines TRBV5-4 with TRBJ1-4; 7 nucleotides agree with TRBD1. V lost 4 bases to trimming and J lost 0 bases; unmatched junction nucleotides: 6. This CDR3 region has 16 residues. Germline V lookup: CDR1 SGHNT, CDR2 YYREEE (reference sequence).